This T cell receptor (beta chain) was observed in a study of regulatory T cells in long-lasting Graves disease (dated by TCRdb to the early 2020s). Context from the whole study: Newly diagnosed Graves' disease patients had taken antithyroid drugs for less than 3 months. Persistent Graves' disease patients were compared with newly diagnosed Graves' disease patients by peripheral blood TCR sequencing and RNA sequencing. The study was conducted in China and was registered as a clinical trial. TCR sequencing covered around 13 persistent and 20 newly diagnosed Graves' disease patients, some 33 samples in total. The study at large found these results: Patients with persistent disease shared more public clonotypes (approximately 2,500) than newly diagnosed patients did (nearly 1,000). Only peripheral blood was studied, because thyroid tissue, the primary lesion, was inaccessible. Only the TCR beta chain was sequenced and analyzed. Lower TCR Shannon entropy and fewer highly expanded clones were observed in persistent Graves' disease patients than in newly diagnosed patients, which suggested clonal expansion. The authors noted that the small sample size was a limitation that may lower accuracy. TRBV28, TRBJ1-2 and TRBJ2-5 were preferentially used in persistent disease, while TRBV20-1 and TRBJ2-1 were favored in newly diagnosed disease.

Receptors were amplified or captured by multiplex PCR. Instrument on record: Illumina HiSeq 4000. TCR beta libraries were built with iRepertoire HTBI primers and Arm-PCR amplification of CDR3 regions. Before sequencing, the PCR products underwent gel purification. Per the authors' processing: Gene usage analysis of CDR3 amino acid clonotypes used the 62 TRBV and some 15 TRBJ segments found across samples. COPE and FqMerger were used to merge filtered high-quality paired reads into contigs. Contigs were aligned with BLAST to IMGT TRBV, TRBD and TRBJ reference genes, and CDR3 was defined per IMGT. Clonotypes above 0.1% frequency were classified as highly expanded clones. Shannon entropy was used to measure repertoire diversity, and the Gini coefficient was used to measure V-J evenness. A clonotype was considered public if more than one individual shared it. The public reads were run again by TCRdb, first through fastp at Q25 and then through MiXCR, and only productive beta chains were kept. Duplicate CDR3 protein sequences are folded into a single record with the most common DNA and genes. TCRdb, not the original authors, processed these V and J calls. This sample comprises roughly 420,000 distinct CDR3 sequences, about 15% of them detected only once. The ten biggest clones cover more than 15% of the sample.

This clonotype was picked up many times. What antigen it recognizes has not been identified. The input lacks base qualities; no much larger clone sits a single base away. The germline ends are 8 bases apart after V is trimmed by 0 bases and J by 2 bases. The CDR1 and CDR2 encoded by the germline V gene are SGHRS and YFSETQ. The CDR3 measures 14 amino acids from cysteine to phenylalanine. The read is trimmed to its CDR3 DNA, 42 bases read in frame from base 1. The time point label, read with the paper, signifies: newly diagnosed GD, antithyroid drugs for less than 3 months. RNA was extracted from PBMCs in TRIzol for both TCR sequencing and RNA sequencing. The diagnosis of Graves' disease was made according to American Thyroid Association guidelines. Patients for the study were recruited at an endocrinology department in Xi'an, China. Each patient gave approximately 10 milliliters of peripheral blood, collected in an EDTA anticoagulant tube. PBMCs were isolated by Ficoll Paque Plus density gradient separation without further T cell sorting. An Agilent 2100 Bioanalyzer and agarose gel were used to check RNA quality, while a NanoDrop 2000 measured RNA concentration.

In addition, the sample was reused for a study of T cells in Graves' hyperthyroidism and ophthalmopathy. Drawing on the second study: Graves' hyperthyroidism was defined as stable when no progression to ophthalmopathy occurred over 18 months of follow-up. Hyperthyroidism patients were aged 18 to 65 years and newly diagnosed, with disease duration of less than 2 months. The study excluded patients with uncontrolled infections, other autoimmune diseases, pregnancy or lactation. Diagnoses were based on clinical symptoms, serum thyroxine and TRAb, thyroid ultrasound and orbital computed tomography. The first round of RT-PCR for the TCR CDR3 was performed with the HTBI primer set and the Qiagen OneStep RT-PCR kit. Most expanded thyroid clonotypes (frequency above 0.001) were also detected in blood, suggesting blood repertoires may reflect thyroid immune responses. A 13 V-J signature model separated ophthalmopathy from stable hyperthyroidism, with roughly 88% sensitivity and roughly 84% specificity in cross-validation and 80%/75% in testing. In validation, the model predicted progression to ophthalmopathy with 55% to 71% sensitivity and 72% to 75% specificity, a median of 6.5 months before onset. To identify distinguishing TCR V-J signatures, a discovery cohort of around 100 patients was used, comprising 43 with Graves' ophthalmopathy and around 60 with stable Graves' hyperthyroidism. Prospective prediction of ophthalmopathy was tested in an independent validation cohort consisting of some 19 hyperthyroidism patients and about 17 patients who later progressed to ophthalmopathy. The 90 or so discovery patients were randomly split 7:3 into training and test sets. In addition, the study compared T-cell repertoires in thyroid tissue and in blood from roughly 6 Graves' hyperthyroidism patients. Once sampling was done, hyperthyroidism patients were given methimazole at a starting dose of 30 mg daily, whereas ophthalmopathy patients were given high-dose intravenous methylprednisolone. The libraries were constructed in a second round of multiplex PCR and then size-selected and purified. Paired-end sequencing of the libraries was performed with 100 bp reads on an Illumina HiSeq2000. Raw data were processed with SOAPnuke, discarding reads with adapters, uncalled bases, mean Phred below 15, or no exact constant-primer or identifier match. COPE v1.2.5 was used to merge the high-quality paired reads, and each unique nucleotide sequence was defined as a clonotype. Clonotypes were aligned to IMGT TRBV, TRBD and TRBJ reference segments using MiTCR v1.1. Only V-J combinations with frequency above 0.0001, covering about 99% of repertoires, were analysed. The TCS score was defined as the ratio of F50 (clonal expansion) to E x V (chaos), calculated using BLOSUM62-based TCRdist between CDR3 peptides within each V-J. Welch's t-statistics and random forest reduced fewer than 600 V-J features to 13, which were used in a naive Bayes classifier (R e1071). No statistical method was used to set the sample size in advance, and investigators knew the group allocation. According to the paper, TCR Vbeta CDR3 sequencing was carried out on around 140 peripheral blood samples, which came from more than 40 ophthalmopathy, roughly 75 hyperthyroidism and approximately 17 progressor patients.

This sample comprised peripheral blood mononuclear cells (PBMCs), obtained at new diagnosis, from a patient treated with antithyroid drugs. The clonotype originates from a woman aged 50 to 60 with Graves disease. Donor details come from another sample of the same person, matched by shared clones. The sequence is built from TRBV5-1 and TRBJ2-5, and TRBD1 may be the D gene, going by 5 matching bases. The CDR3 protein sequence reads: CASSLATGQETQYF. The sequenced DNA is TGCGCCAGCAGCTTGGCCACAGGTCAAGAGACCCAGTACTTC.